These 14 T cell receptor beta chains were all obtained from the same sample, sequenced in a study of blood T cell repertoires in COVID-19. TCRdb keeps only in-frame clones here, not all; method: immunoSEQ multiplex PCR. Of about 220,000 clones in the sample, 82% were seen once. Material for sequencing was peripheral blood. The receptors originated from a woman in her 70s with COVID-19, enrolled during active disease.

This clone was recorded a few times. The chain carries TRBV11-1 and TRBJ2-7; possibly TRBD1 for D (6 bases). CDR1 is SGHAT and CDR2 is FQDESV in the germline V gene (reference sequence). This CDR3 has 14 amino acids. V gave up 2 bases and J gave up 4 bases, with 12 bases separating them. CDR3 loop: CASSLTGTPYEQYF. CDR3 nucleotides: TGTGCCAGCAGCTTAACCGGGACACCTTACGAGCAGTACTTC.

This clone appeared a few times. The CDR3 is CASSPGQGTYEQYF. DNA for the CDR3: TGTGCCAGCTCACCCGGACAGGGAACCTACGAGCAGTACTTC. This chain connects TRBV18 to TRBJ2-7; 8 bases agree with TRBD1. The V segment lost 3 bases and the J segment 2 bases; nucleotides outside the gene matches: 3. The germline CDR1 and CDR2 sequences are KGHSH and LQKENI. This CDR3 is 14 amino acids long. Drawing the rest from reference TRBV18 and TRBJ2-7, the complete variable domain is NAGVMQNPRHLVRRRGQEARLRCSPMKGHSHVYWYRQLPEEGLKFMVYLQKENIIDESGMPKERFSAEFPKEGPSILRIQQVVRGDSAAYFCASSPGQGTYEQYFGPGTRLTVT.

This chain connects TRBV29-1 to TRBJ1-4; D is ambiguous. V lost 6 bases and J lost 8, with 16 bases in between. The germline V gene encodes CDR1 SQVTM and CDR2 ANQGSEA. The CDR3 has 13 residues. The CDR3 DNA reads as TGCAGCGTCGCGGCCCTACCGGGGGAAAAACTGTTTTTT. It codes for CSVAALPGEKLFF.

J is TRBJ1-5 and V is TRBV24-1, with 9 bases that match TRBD1. The CDR3 length is 14 residues. The J segment lost 7 bases and the V segment lost 5 bases, leaving 5 bases of the junction unmatched. Per the germline V gene, CDR1 is KGHDR and CDR2 is SFDVKD. The CDR3 is CATSGGTGHQPQHF. As DNA, the CDR3 is TGTGCCACCAGTGGCGGGACAGGGCACCAGCCCCAGCATTTT.

This CDR3 reads CASSLREAGRLMYNEQFF. The CDR3 coding sequence is TGTGCCAGCAGCTTAAGGGAGGCGGGTCGTCTAATGTACAATGAGCAGTTCTTC. The V and J genes are TRBV13 and TRBJ2-1; tentatively, D is TRBD2 (6 bases). The V end lost 2 bases, the J end lost 4 bases, and 21 bases lay between the germline ends. Per the germline V gene, CDR1 is PRHDT and CDR2 is FYEKMQ (reference sequence). This CDR3 contains 18 residues.

This clone was detected a few times. The rearrangement uses TRBV7-9 and TRBJ2-7; 7 nucleotides align to TRBD1. The CDR3 totals 14 residues. The V segment lost 0 bases and the J segment 9 bases; nucleotides outside the gene matches: 8. From germline, CDR1 is SEHNR and CDR2 FQNEAQ (reference sequence). CDR3 nucleotide sequence: TGTGCCAGCAGCTTAGCCGGGACAGAATCAGGGCAGTACTTC. Encoded protein: CASSLAGTESGQYF.

The chain is built from TRBV10-3 and TRBJ2-7, with D hard to call. The V end lost 10 bases, the J end lost 5 bases, and 12 bases lay between the germline ends. The CDR3 contains 11 residues. Per germline, CDR1 ENHRY and CDR2 SYGVKD. CDR3 in amino acids: CATTVANEQYF. DNA of the CDR3: TGTGCCACTACAGTCGCGAACGAGCAGTACTTC.

J is TRBJ2-7 and V is TRBV19; 12 bases are a match to TRBD1. Trimming removed 3 bases from V and 4 bases from J; junction bases left unmatched: 7. This CDR3 is 16 amino acids long. Germline CDR1 reads LNHDA; CDR2 reads SQIVND (reference sequence). In nucleotides, the CDR3 is TGTGCCAGTAGTATCCGTCCGGGACAGGGGGCTTACGAGCAGTACTTC. It translates to CASSIRPGQGAYEQYF.

The chain is built from TRBV6-2 or TRBV6-3 and TRBJ2-5, with D tentatively TRBD2 (5 bases). The CDR3 sequence is 18 residues long. CDR1 and CDR2 (germline): MNHEY, SVGEGT. The ends were cut back, 5 bases at V and 1 base at J, with 23 bases in the middle. CDR3 DNA sequence: TGTGCCAGCAGTAGCTGGAAACCGGGAATGAACGCCCAAGAGACCCAGTACTTC. Protein sequence: CASSSWKPGMNAQETQYF.

The V gene is TRBV15, the J gene TRBJ2-2; maybe TRBD1 (5 bases). V was clipped by 1 base and J by 6 bases, with 9 bases between them. CDR1 is LNHNV and CDR2 is YYDKDF in the germline V gene (reference sequence). The length of the CDR3 is 14 residues. The CDR3 DNA follows: TGTGCCACCAGCAGAGTTAAAGGGGCCGGGGAGCTGTTTTTT. Protein sequence: CATSRVKGAGELFF.

There are a few counts of this clone. The chain employs TRBV3-1 (or the pseudogene TRBV3-2) and TRBJ2-7, with 11 bases identical to TRBD2. There are 13 residues in the CDR3. Germline CDR1 and CDR2: LGHDT and YNNKEL (reference sequence). The junction had 9 bases not matched to a gene; V was cut back by 11 bases and J by 6 bases. In DNA, the CDR3 is TGTGCCGCTACTAGCGGGAGTTCTCGCGAGCAGTACTTC. It yields the protein CAATSGSSREQYF.

This clone appeared once. CDR3: CASSIGQGTYNSPLHF. CDR3 nucleotide sequence: TGTGCCAGTAGTATCGGACAGGGGACATATAATTCACCCCTCCACTTT. The chain joins TRBV19 to TRBJ1-6; TRBD1 matches at 9 bases. Germline V gene data show CDR1 as LNHDA and CDR2 as SQIVND (reference sequence). This CDR3 has 16 amino acids. Trimming removed 3 bases from V and 4 bases from J; junction bases left unmatched: 4.

The chain has TRBV6-4 and TRBJ1-1; maybe TRBD1 (6 bases). CDR3 length equals 17 residues. V shed 4 bases and J shed 3 bases, with 21 bases lying between them. The V gene's germline CDR1 is MRHNA and CDR2 SNTAGT. The CDR3 spells CASSGKHRVTPYTEAFF. CDR3 bases: TGTGCCAGCAGTGGAAAGCACAGGGTCACCCCGTACACTGAAGCTTTCTTT.

The V gene is TRBV5-6, the J gene TRBJ2-7, with D perhaps matching TRBD1 (5 bases). This CDR3 spans 13 amino acids. V lost 2 bases to trimming and J lost 5 bases, with 11 bases between them. CDR1 is SGHDT and CDR2 is YYEEEE in the germline V gene. The CDR3 DNA reads as TGTGCCAGCAGCTTTGGCAGGGTTAACGAGCAGTACTTC. It is translated as CASSFGRVNEQYF.